The 17 T cell receptor beta chains presented below share a single source sample, sequenced in a study of T cell responses to AZD1222 COVID-19 vaccine. Sequenced by immunoSEQ multiplex PCR; TCRdb stores in-frame clones only, minus some. Of some 85,000 clones listed, approximately 91% were seen once; the top ten hold around 6.9%. Sequencing used peripheral blood, obtained on day 0 of AZD1222 vaccination. The receptor source for this set is an adult in good health.

This chain uses TRBV5-1 with TRBJ2-2, with 9 positions matching TRBD1. The CDR3 is 16 residues long. Trimming cost V 10 bases and J 1 base; bases outside gene matches: 11. CDR1 is SGHRS, CDR2 YFSETQ, per germline. CDR3 loop: CASQRDRELNTGELFF. The CDR3 DNA sequence: TGCGCCTCTCAGAGGGACAGGGAATTGAACACCGGGGAGCTGTTTTTT.

This clone has a handful of counts. The rearrangement links TRBV11-2 to TRBJ2-1; D uncertain. The CDR3 has 11 amino acids. The V gene lost 2 bases and the J gene lost 9 bases, with 5 bases spanning the gap. The V gene's germline CDR1 is SGHAT and CDR2 FQNNGV. CDR3 in amino acids: CASSLMSEQFF. The CDR3 DNA follows: TGTGCCAGCAGCTTAATGTCTGAGCAGTTCTTC.

The V call is TRBV11-2, the J call TRBJ1-2, with D unresolved. V was cut by 5 bases and J by 8 bases, with 21 bases left in between. The CDR3 consists of 15 residues. Germline V gene sequence: CDR1 SGHAT, CDR2 FQNNGV. CDR3 region: CASSPFTTATAGYTF. Written as DNA, the CDR3 is TGTGCCAGCAGCCCATTCACCACGGCTACCGCCGGCTACACCTTC.

The gene calls are TRBV29-1 and TRBJ1-3; D remains ambiguous. Looked up from germline, CDR1 is SQVTM and CDR2 is ANQGSEA. The CDR3 extends over 14 amino acids. Trimming pared 1 base from V and 0 bases from J, leaving 7 bases between. CDR3 protein: CSVEGQFSGNTIYF. CDR3 DNA sequence: TGCAGCGTTGAAGGGCAGTTCTCTGGAAACACCATATATTTT.

The chain has TRBV5-1 and TRBJ2-3; 8 positions agree with TRBD1. J was trimmed by 3 bases and V by 6 bases; bases with no gene match: 6. This CDR3 is 14 amino acids long. Germline lookup yields CDR1 SGHRS and CDR2 YFSETQ. The CDR3 reads CASTSGQGTDTQYF. In nucleotides, the CDR3 is TGCGCCAGCACCTCCGGACAGGGAACAGATACGCAGTATTTT.

This chain links TRBV9 with TRBJ1-2; D gene unclear. The CDR3 covers 14 residues. Deletions cut 0 bases from V and 4 bases from J, with 10 bases between. Germline-derived CDR1 and CDR2 are SGDLS and YYNGEE. The CDR3 DNA is TGTGCCAGCAGCGTAGCCGTTGAACTCTATGGCTACACCTTC. It specifies CASSVAVELYGYTF.

A word on this clone: The same CDR3 arises from other DNA sequences in this sample as well. V usage is TRBV7-2 and J usage is TRBJ2-3; 13 bases are shared with TRBD2. Germline CDR1 is SGHTA and CDR2 is FQGNSA. This CDR3 spans 17 amino acids. J was trimmed by 0 bases and V by 5 bases; bases with no gene match: 5. This CDR3 is CASSPRLAGGSTDTQYF. Written as DNA, the CDR3 is TGTGCCAGCAGCCCCCGACTAGCGGGGGGTAGCACAGATACGCAGTATTTT.

The gene calls are TRBV28 and TRBJ2-6, with D uncertain. Per germline, CDR1 MDHEN and CDR2 SYDVKM. The germline V and J ends were trimmed by 5 bases and 0 bases, with 11 bases remaining between them. The CDR3 is 16 amino acids. This chain's CDR3 is CASSQYRISGANVLTF. The CDR3 DNA sequence: TGTGCCAGCAGTCAATATCGGATCTCTGGGGCCAACGTCCTGACTTTC.

V is TRBV24-1 and J is TRBJ1-6; perhaps TRBD1 as D (5 bases). This CDR3 region has 16 residues. V shed 0 bases and J shed 9 bases, with 14 bases lying between them. The germline V gene has CDR1 KGHDR and CDR2 SFDVKD. The CDR3 loop reads CATSDLRDSGASPLHF. The CDR3 coding sequence is TGTGCCACCAGTGATTTGAGGGACTCGGGCGCTTCACCCCTCCACTTT.

The rearrangement uses TRBV18 and TRBJ1-2; 12 bases line up with TRBD1. The CDR3 covers 14 residues. V dropped 3 bases and J dropped 8; count of bases not matched to a gene: 4. The germline gives CDR1 KGHSH, CDR2 LQKENI. The CDR3 DNA is TGTGCCAGCTCACCGGGACAGGGGGCGCAGGGCTACACCTTC. Protein product: CASSPGQGAQGYTF.

This clone showed up just once. The chain links TRBV3-1 (or the pseudogene TRBV3-2) to TRBJ1-2; D not certain. The CDR3 consists of 14 residues. With 1 base removed from V and 7 bases from J, the gap between germline ends came to 13 bases. The V gene's germline CDR1 is LGHDT and CDR2 YNNKEL (reference sequence). The CDR3 region is CASSQGLFTGGYTF. In DNA form, the CDR3 reads TGTGCCAGCAGCCAAGGGCTGTTTACGGGTGGCTACACCTTC.

The chain has TRBV27 and TRBJ2-7, with 8 nucleotides matching TRBD1. V dropped 3 bases and J dropped 4; count of bases not matched to a gene: 5. The CDR3 has 14 residues. Germline V CDR1 and CDR2: MNHEY, SMNVEV (reference sequence). The CDR3 coding sequence is TGTGCCAGCAGTTTCGGGACAGGAAGTTACGAGCAGTACTTC. This gives the protein CASSFGTGSYEQYF.

The chain couples TRBV6-5 to TRBJ2-7, with a weak D call TRBD2 (6 bases). Germline CDR1 MNHEY, CDR2 SVGAGI. The V end was cut by 2 bases, the J end by 4 bases, with 12 bases between. This CDR3 has 14 residues. The DNA for the CDR3 is TGTGCCAGCAGTTACAGGGGACTCAAGTACGAGCAGTACTTC. Its protein is CASSYRGLKYEQYF.

Only one count was recorded for this clone. The chain has TRBV29-1 and TRBJ1-5; D unresolved. Germline V gene lookup returns CDR1 SQVTM and CDR2 ANQGSEA. V lost 8 bases and J lost 9, with 11 bases in between. This CDR3 has 10 amino acids. The CDR3 is CSPRRLPQHF. The CDR3 DNA reads TGCAGCCCGCGGCGATTGCCCCAGCATTTT.

A remark on this clone: At the DNA level, this CDR3 is encoded by other sequences in the same sample as well. This chain links TRBV18 with TRBJ2-3; D gene unclear. CDR1 and CDR2 from the germline V gene are KGHSH and LQKENI. This CDR3 contains 12 residues. V shed 3 bases and J shed 0 bases, with 1 base lying between them. CDR3 nucleotides: TGTGCCAGCTCACCCAGCACAGATACGCAGTATTTT. This gives the protein CASSPSTDTQYF.

This chain links TRBV28 with TRBJ2-7; D unresolved. Trimming stripped 6 bases from V and 4 bases from J, with 16 bases between. Germline V gene sequence: CDR1 MDHEN, CDR2 SYDVKM. The CDR3 has 14 residues. Written as DNA, the CDR3 is TGTGCCAGCAGCCCCCCCGGGCCTCTATACGAGCAGTACTTC. Translated: CASSPPGPLYEQYF.

The rearrangement links TRBV2 to TRBJ1-1; D not resolved. Trimming removed 5 bases at V and 0 bases at J, with 7 bases between. The CDR3 is made up of 13 amino acids. In germline, CDR1 is SNHLY, CDR2 FYNNEI. The chain's CDR3 is CASSRAVNTEAFF. The CDR3 DNA is TGTGCCAGCAGTCGAGCGGTGAACACTGAAGCTTTCTTT.